This record concerns one TCR beta chain sequence. The target antigen is unknown. The data are from a study of OX40 agonist ivuxolimab in advanced cancers. Study outcomes and limitations: Expanded clones were, on average, more numerous in CD8+ T cells than in CD4+.

Profiled with immunoSEQ multiplex PCR; TCRdb holds only in-frame clones, not every one. The data hold 67,000 or so clones, with about 92% observed a single time. The germline V and J ends were trimmed by 2 bases and 7 bases, with 17 bases remaining between them. CDR1 is MNHEY, CDR2 SMNVEV, per germline (reference sequence). The CDR3 runs 15 residues. The chain employs TRBV27 and TRBJ1-2; a weak D match, TRBD1 (6 bases). The sample consisted of CD4+ or CD8+ T cells sorted from blood, taken in a trial of the OX40 agonist ivuxolimab. The receptor's source is an adult with an advanced solid tumor such as melanoma, head and neck, liver or kidney cancer. This CDR3 is CASSLNFLQGSGYTF. As DNA, the CDR3 is TGTGCCAGCAGTTTAAATTTCCTCCAGGGGTCTGGCTACACCTTC.